This passage covers 24 T cell receptor beta chains from one sample sequenced in a study of T-cell reconstitution after alpha-beta-depleted transplantation in children. Researchers prepared the TCRbeta library using unique molecular identifiers, the study reports. Using its own MiXCR run on the PCR reads, TCRdb lists one record per CDR3 protein. The sample includes about 830,000 distinct CDR3 sequences, about 16% of them seen just once. The sample here was PBMCs, mostly from graft donor cells, taken 360 days after TCRalphabeta/CD19-depleted stem cell transplant. The source of these receptors is a male patient younger than 18 who had a stem cell transplant for acute lymphoblastic leukemia, so the T cells may come from the graft donor.

The chain uses TRBV4-1 and TRBJ2-2, with 9 nucleotides matching TRBD2. V was clipped by 4 bases and J by 4 bases; unmatched bases: 13. The CDR3 is made up of 18 amino acids. Per germline, CDR1 MGHRA and CDR2 YSYEKL. The CDR3 loop is CASSPPLRAGGSTGELFF. The CDR3 DNA is TGCGCCAGCAGCCCCCCTCTGCGAGCGGGAGGCTCCACCGGGGAGCTGTTTTTT.

This clonotype was seen only a few times. The gene calls are TRBV29-1 and TRBJ2-2; 12 positions agree with TRBD2. Germline CDR1 reads SQVTM; CDR2 reads ANQGSEA. V was pared by 0 bases and J by 7 bases, with 15 bases of the junction left unmatched. The CDR3 contains 19 residues. The CDR3 loop reads CSVEDPPTSGRPRGGELFF. The CDR3 bases are TGCAGCGTTGAAGATCCTCCGACTAGCGGGAGACCACGGGGCGGGGAGCTGTTTTTT.

V and J are TRBV11-2 and TRBJ2-1; TRBD2 is a possible D gene (5 bases). The V end was cut by 5 bases, the J end by 5 bases, with 34 bases between. The germline V gene encodes CDR1 SGHAT and CDR2 FQNNGV. The CDR3 totals 21 residues. CDR3 DNA sequence: TGTGCCAGCAGCCCCCCCTTCGTGGTGCGGGCAGCCCCCCTCTCACACAATGAGCAGTTCTTC. Translation gives CASSPPFVVRAAPLSHNEQFF. The full variable domain, rest sourced from reference TRBV11-2 and TRBJ2-1, is EAGVAQSPRYKIIEKRQSVAFWCNPISGHATLYWYQQILGQGPKLLIQFQNNGVVDDSQLPKDRFSAERLKGVDSTLKIQPAKLEDSAVYLCASSPPFVVRAAPLSHNEQFFGPGTRLTVL.

The rearrangement joins TRBV20-1 to TRBJ2-1; 13 bases line up with TRBD2. The length of the CDR3 is 15 residues. The germline V gene has CDR1 DFQATT and CDR2 SNEGSKA (reference sequence). With 6 bases clipped from V and 8 bases from J, the junction kept 10 bases outside the gene matches. CDR3 bases: TGCAGTGCCATAACTAGCGGGAGGGCCACCGATGAGCAGTTCTTC. The encoded protein is CSAITSGRATDEQFF.

The chain links TRBV12-3 or TRBV12-4 to TRBJ1-5, with D unresolved. The V and J ends lost 8 bases and 2 bases respectively, with 7 bases between them. This CDR3 region has 12 residues. In DNA, the CDR3 is TGTGCCAGCGGATACGGCAATCAGCCCCAGCATTTT. As protein: CASGYGNQPQHF.

In the case of this clonotype: An end of the junction differs from the germline gene, which may be a read error. The chain recombines TRBV3-1 with TRBJ1-5; D is possibly TRBD1 (5 bases). Per the germline V gene, CDR1 is LGHDT and CDR2 is YNNKEL (reference sequence). This CDR3 has 18 residues. CDR3 DNA sequence: TGTGCCTGCAGTTTCCGCGGCAATGGGCAGGGTCGCAATCAGCCCCAGCATTTT. Protein: CACSFRGNGQGRNQPQHF.

The V call is TRBV11-3, the J call TRBJ2-3; D remains ambiguous. Looked up from germline, CDR1 is SGHNT and CDR2 is YENEEA. The V gene lost 0 bases and the J gene lost 3 bases, with 13 bases spanning the gap. This CDR3 spans 16 amino acids. This CDR3 reads CASSLDWAVGTDTQYF. The CDR3 region has the DNA TGTGCCAGCAGCTTAGATTGGGCCGTGGGGACAGATACGCAGTATTTT.

This clonotype has a handful of counts. The rearrangement uses TRBV5-1 and TRBJ2-1; 9 nucleotides match TRBD2. CDR3 length equals 14 residues. Germline V lookup: CDR1 SGHRS, CDR2 YFSETQ. V lost 6 bases and J lost 2; bases outside the gene matches: 3. The CDR3 nucleotides are TGCGCCAGCACCAGCGGGAGGACCTACAATGAGCAGTTCTTC. Protein sequence: CASTSGRTYNEQFF.

In this sample, this clonotype turned up many times. The CDR3 DNA is TGTGCCACCAGCGCCCATTGGGGGGGCAATGAGCAGTTCTTC. Residues: CATSAHWGGNEQFF. The chain uses TRBV24-1 and TRBJ2-1; TRBD2 matches 7 bases. Germline V lookup: CDR1 KGHDR, CDR2 SFDVKD. V shed 7 bases, J shed 6 bases, and the junction held 8 bases outside the gene matches. CDR3 size: 14 residues.

This rearrangement joins TRBV15 to TRBJ2-5; unclear D gene. The length of the CDR3 is 12 residues. Trimming removed 1 base from V and 5 bases from J, with 5 bases in between. CDR1 is LNHNV and CDR2 is YYDKDF in the germline V gene (reference sequence). The CDR3 spells CATSRVWETQYF. In DNA form, the CDR3 reads TGTGCCACCAGCAGAGTGTGGGAGACCCAGTACTTC.

This clonotype was seen ten or more times. The rearrangement joins TRBV5-1 to TRBJ1-5; D is perhaps TRBD1 (6 bases). Per germline, CDR1 SGHRS and CDR2 YFSETQ. V gave up 1 base and J gave up 2 bases, with 10 bases separating them. The CDR3 runs 15 residues. The CDR3 DNA reads as TGCGCCAGCAGCTTGTTCCCAGGGGGCAATCAGCCCCAGCATTTT. Translated: CASSLFPGGNQPQHF.

This clonotype was detected only a few times. The rearrangement joins TRBV4-1 to TRBJ2-7; 12 bases are a match to TRBD1. The germline CDR1 and CDR2 sequences are MGHRA and YSYEKL. The CDR3 is made up of 16 amino acids. The trim removed 3 bases at V and 2 bases at J, leaving 5 bases unmatched. In DNA form, the CDR3 reads TGCGCCAGCAGCCAGGCCGGGACAGGGGGCGCCTACGAGCAGTACTTC. It is translated as CASSQAGTGGAYEQYF.

This clonotype was detected only a few times. The J gene is TRBJ2-7, the V gene TRBV5-1; D unclear. The CDR3 contains 14 residues. Trimming pared 0 bases from V and 6 bases from J, leaving 13 bases between. Germline assignment: CDR1 SGHRS and CDR2 YFSETQ. The CDR3: CASSLATVGGEQYF. The CDR3 region has the DNA TGCGCCAGCAGCTTGGCGACGGTGGGCGGCGAGCAGTACTTC.

The genes are TRBV7-6 and TRBJ1-2; the match to TRBD1 covers 9 bases. This CDR3 region has 15 residues. With 2 bases clipped from V and 7 bases from J, the junction kept 8 bases outside the gene matches. The germline V gene has CDR1 SGHVS and CDR2 FNYEAQ. The CDR3 bases are TGTGCCAGCAGCTTAATGGGACAGGGTATCGGTGGCTACACCTTC. Translated, it gives CASSLMGQGIGGYTF.

This clonotype was detected only a few times. V gene TRBV11-3 combines with J gene TRBJ1-5, with D possibly matching TRBD1 (6 bases). CDR3 length: 17 amino acids. The germline V gene has CDR1 SGHNT and CDR2 YENEEA. V lost 0 bases and J lost 0, with 12 bases in between. CDR3 amino acids: CASSLDLGHDSNQPQHF. CDR3 coding DNA: TGTGCCAGCAGCTTAGATCTGGGACATGATAGCAATCAGCCCCAGCATTTT.

The table lists this clonotype with a few counts. This chain connects TRBV20-1 to TRBJ2-1; tentatively, D is TRBD2 (6 bases). This CDR3 region has 17 residues. The germline V gene encodes CDR1 DFQATT and CDR2 SNEGSKA (reference sequence). Trimming pared 3 bases from V and 0 bases from J, leaving 18 bases between. CDR3 in DNA: TGCAGTGCTAGCGCCCCCGGGAGCTTTAGCTCCTACAATGAGCAGTTCTTC. It translates to CSASAPGSFSSYNEQFF.

This clonotype showed up just a few times. The gene calls are TRBV29-1 and TRBJ2-2, with a tentative D call TRBD1 (6 bases). Germline assignment: CDR1 SQVTM and CDR2 ANQGSEA. The CDR3 sequence is 16 residues long. V dropped 3 bases and J dropped 0 bases, with 14 bases sitting between them. CDR3 sequence (DNA): TGCAGCGTTGAGGCGGACAGTCCCGCGAACACCGGGGAGCTGTTTTTT. Amino acid sequence: CSVEADSPANTGELFF.

In DNA form, the CDR3 reads TGCGCCAGCAGCTTGGTGCAGGGATCCAAAAACATTCAGTACTTC. This encodes CASSLVQGSKNIQYF. The rearrangement joins TRBV5-1 to TRBJ2-4; D may be TRBD1 (5 bases). Deletions cut 0 bases from V and 2 bases from J, with 9 bases between. The CDR3 is 15 residues long. Germline CDR1 is SGHRS and CDR2 is YFSETQ.

This clonotype turned up a few times. The chain combines TRBV27 with TRBJ2-3; the D gene is possibly TRBD1 (6 bases). The V and J ends lost 6 bases and 6 bases respectively, with 13 bases between them. Per the germline V gene, CDR1 is MNHEY and CDR2 is SMNVEV (reference sequence). The CDR3 is made up of 13 amino acids. In DNA form, the CDR3 reads TGTGCCAGCAGATCTGGACAGCGGGATACGCAGTATTTT. Amino acid sequence: CASRSGQRDTQYF.

This clonotype turned up a few times. The genes are TRBV7-9 and TRBJ2-7, with D unclear. From germline, CDR1 is SEHNR and CDR2 FQNEAQ (reference sequence). This CDR3 has 15 residues. Trimming pared 1 base from V and 1 base from J, leaving 11 bases between. The CDR3 sequence: CASSLDVGKSYEQYF. CDR3 sequence (DNA): TGTGCCAGCAGCTTAGACGTGGGAAAGTCCTACGAGCAGTACTTC.

This clonotype was seen ten or more times. The chain employs TRBV20-1 and TRBJ2-7; TRBD1 is a possible D gene (6 bases). The ends were cut back, 0 bases at V and 2 bases at J, with 32 bases in the middle. This CDR3 region has 21 residues. Looked up from germline, CDR1 is DFQATT and CDR2 is SNEGSKA (reference sequence). CDR3 nucleotides: TGCAGTGCTAGAGATGTGCGTCTCTCTGGCGGACAGCATTCCCTGGCCTACGAGCAGTACTTC. It encodes CSARDVRLSGGQHSLAYEQYF.

V is TRBV7-7 and J is TRBJ2-1; D not resolved. V was trimmed by 2 bases and J by 1 base, leaving 12 bases between them. This CDR3 contains 16 residues. Germline lookup yields CDR1 SSHAT and CDR2 FNYEAQ (reference sequence). The chain's CDR3 is CASSLILARSYNEQFF. The CDR3 DNA reads TGTGCCAGCAGCTTAATCCTTGCTCGTTCCTACAATGAGCAGTTCTTC.

This clonotype was detected ten times or more. This sequence joins TRBV10-3 and TRBJ2-7; 14 bases align to TRBD2. CDR3 length equals 18 residues. Germline V gene lookup returns CDR1 ENHRY and CDR2 SYGVKD. V shed 0 bases, J shed 4 bases, and the junction held 8 bases outside the gene matches. CDR3 loop: CAISESGTSGSSWYEQYF. CDR3 sequence (DNA): TGTGCCATCAGTGAGTCGGGGACTAGCGGGAGCTCTTGGTACGAGCAGTACTTC.

The rearrangement links TRBV5-1 to TRBJ1-1; D may be TRBD1 (5 bases). The CDR3 has 17 residues. V lost 1 base to trimming and J lost 3 bases, with 19 bases between them. CDR1 and CDR2 (germline): SGHRS, YFSETQ. This CDR3 is CASSLSVQGDGYTEAFF. In DNA form, the CDR3 reads TGCGCCAGCAGCTTGTCAGTGCAGGGAGATGGGTACACTGAAGCTTTCTTT. Filled out from reference TRBV5-1 and TRBJ1-1, the complete variable domain reads KAGVTQTPRYLIKTRGQQVTLSCSPISGHRSVSWYQQTPGQGLQFLFEYFSETQRNKGNFPGRFSGRQFSNSRSEMNVSTLELGDSALYLCASSLSVQGDGYTEAFFGQGTRLTVV.